This T cell receptor (beta chain) stems from a study of shared clonotypes between healthy human individuals. Study information: Donor ages ranged 18 to 49 years: a couple of women, a few men. Study-wide results and caveats: Across four donors, naive CD4 shared about 5%, naive CD8 more than 3%, memory CD4 2% to 2.5%, memory CD8 about 0.4%. Clonotype sharing among the donors was expected to vary with sequencing depth.

The CDR3 loop spans 16 amino acids. After removal of 8 bases from V and 5 bases from J, the junction contained 11 bases not matched to a gene. The germline V gene encodes CDR1 SGHTA and CDR2 FQGNSA. Some clones are missing from TCRdb's copy, which holds only in-frame ones; the method was immunoSEQ multiplex PCR. The sample comprises 2 million to 3 million clones, 90% to 95% of which are singletons, and roughly 0.39% rests with the top ten. Of note for this clone: Its specificity is unknown.

The sequenced material came from naive CD4+ T cells from PBMCs. Subset given: CD45RA+ positively selected. The clonotype originates from a man aged 18 to 35 in good health. Some clones in this sample may be carry-over from other donors' samples. V is TRBV7-2 and J is TRBJ2-2, with 10 bases aligning to TRBD2. In nucleotides, the CDR3 is TGTGCCAGCTCGCTTAGCGGGGGGCCCCGAACCGGGGAGCTGTTTTTT. This translates into CASSLSGGPRTGELFF.